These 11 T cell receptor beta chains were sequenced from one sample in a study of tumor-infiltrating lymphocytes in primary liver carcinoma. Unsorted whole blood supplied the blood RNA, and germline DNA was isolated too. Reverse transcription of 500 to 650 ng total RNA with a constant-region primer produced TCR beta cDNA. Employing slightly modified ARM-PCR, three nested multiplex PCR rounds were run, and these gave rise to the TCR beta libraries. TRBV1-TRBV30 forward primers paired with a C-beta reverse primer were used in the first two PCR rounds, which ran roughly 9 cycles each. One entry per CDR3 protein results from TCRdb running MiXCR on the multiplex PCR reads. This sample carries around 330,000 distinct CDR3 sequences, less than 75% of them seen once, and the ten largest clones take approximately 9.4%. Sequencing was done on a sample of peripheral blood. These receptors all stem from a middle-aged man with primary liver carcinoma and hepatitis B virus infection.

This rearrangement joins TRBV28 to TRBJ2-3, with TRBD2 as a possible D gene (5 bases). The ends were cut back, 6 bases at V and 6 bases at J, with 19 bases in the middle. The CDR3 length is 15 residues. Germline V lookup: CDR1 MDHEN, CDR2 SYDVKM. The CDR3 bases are TGTGCCAGCAGCCCAAACCCGGGGATTTCCGATACGCAGTATTTT. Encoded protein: CASSPNPGISDTQYF.

CDR3 protein: CASSSIKTQQANSPLHF. For the CDR3, the DNA is TGTGCCAGCAGCTCCATTAAGACCCAACAGGCGAATTCACCCCTCCACTTT. J is TRBJ1-6 and V is TRBV11-2, with D tentatively TRBD1 (5 bases). Per germline, CDR1 SGHAT and CDR2 FQNNGV. The CDR3 covers 17 residues. Deletions cut 4 bases from V and 7 bases from J, with 20 bases between. Full variable domain (rest looked up from reference TRBV11-2 and TRBJ1-6): EAGVAQSPRYKIIEKRQSVAFWCNPISGHATLYWYQQILGQGPKLLIQFQNNGVVDDSQLPKDRFSAERLKGVDSTLKIQPAKLEDSAVYLCASSSIKTQQANSPLHFGNGTRLTVT.

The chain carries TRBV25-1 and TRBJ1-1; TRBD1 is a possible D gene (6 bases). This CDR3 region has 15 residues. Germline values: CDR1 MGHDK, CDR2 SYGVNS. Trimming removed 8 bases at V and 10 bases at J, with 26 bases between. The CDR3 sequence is CASSPSGMNRAGAFF. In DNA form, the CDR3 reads TGTGCCAGCTCCCCGAGCGGTATGAACAGGGCGGGAGCTTTCTTT. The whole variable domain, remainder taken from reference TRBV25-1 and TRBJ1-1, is EADIYQTPRYLVIGTGKKITLECSQTMGHDKMYWYQQDPGMELHLIHYSYGVNSTEKGDLSSESTVSRIRTEHFPLTLESARPSHTSQYLCASSPSGMNRAGAFFGQGTRLTVV.

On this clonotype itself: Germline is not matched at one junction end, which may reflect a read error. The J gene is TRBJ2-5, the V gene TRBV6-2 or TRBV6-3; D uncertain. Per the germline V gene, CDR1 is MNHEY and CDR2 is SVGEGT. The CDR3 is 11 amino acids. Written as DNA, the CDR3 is TGTGCCAACAGTTTAAAAGAGACCCAGTACTTC. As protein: CANSLKETQYF.

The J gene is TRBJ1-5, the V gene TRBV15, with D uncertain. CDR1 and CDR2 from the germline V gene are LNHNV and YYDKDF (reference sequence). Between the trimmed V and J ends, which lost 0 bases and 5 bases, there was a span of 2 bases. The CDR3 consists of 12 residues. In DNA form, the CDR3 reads TGTGCCACCAGCAGAGATTATCAGCCCCAGCATTTT. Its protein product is CATSRDYQPQHF.

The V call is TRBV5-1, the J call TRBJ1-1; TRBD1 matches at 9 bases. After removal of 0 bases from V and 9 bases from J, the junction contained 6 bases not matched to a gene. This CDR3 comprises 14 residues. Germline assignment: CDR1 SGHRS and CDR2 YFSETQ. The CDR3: CASSLAVGQGKAFF. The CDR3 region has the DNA TGCGCCAGCAGCTTGGCCGTGGGACAGGGCAAAGCTTTCTTT.

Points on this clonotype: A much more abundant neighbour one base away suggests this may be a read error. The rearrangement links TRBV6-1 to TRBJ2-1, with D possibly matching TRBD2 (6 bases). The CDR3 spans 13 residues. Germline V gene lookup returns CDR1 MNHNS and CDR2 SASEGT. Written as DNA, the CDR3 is TGTGCCAGCTGTGAAGGGTGGACTAACGAGCAGTTCTTC. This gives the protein CASCEGWTNEQFF.

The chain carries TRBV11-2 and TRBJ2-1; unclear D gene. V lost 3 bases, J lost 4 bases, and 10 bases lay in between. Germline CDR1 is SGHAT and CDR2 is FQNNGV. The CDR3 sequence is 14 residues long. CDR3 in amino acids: CASSFFGLYNEQFF. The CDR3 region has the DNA TGTGCCAGCAGCTTCTTTGGGCTTTACAATGAGCAGTTCTTC.

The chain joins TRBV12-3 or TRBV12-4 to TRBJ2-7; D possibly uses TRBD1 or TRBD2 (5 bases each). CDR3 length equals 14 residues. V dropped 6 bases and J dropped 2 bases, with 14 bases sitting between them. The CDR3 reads CASRPGDRPYEQYF. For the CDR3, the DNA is TGTGCCAGCAGGCCCGGGGACCGACCCTACGAGCAGTACTTC.

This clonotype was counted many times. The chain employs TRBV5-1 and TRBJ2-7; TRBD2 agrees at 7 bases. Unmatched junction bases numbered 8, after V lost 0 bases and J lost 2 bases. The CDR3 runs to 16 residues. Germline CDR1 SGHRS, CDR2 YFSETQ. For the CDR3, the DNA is TGCGCCAGCAGCTTGGGATCTACTAGCGCGGCCTACGAGCAGTACTTC. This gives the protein CASSLGSTSAAYEQYF.

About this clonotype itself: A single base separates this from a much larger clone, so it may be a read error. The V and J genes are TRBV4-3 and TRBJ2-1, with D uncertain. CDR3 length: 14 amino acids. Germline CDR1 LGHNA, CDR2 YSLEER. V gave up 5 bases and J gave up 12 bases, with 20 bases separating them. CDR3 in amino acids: CASSGEGPFDGQFF. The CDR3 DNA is TGCGCCAGCAGCGGGGAAGGACCCTTCGATGGGCAGTTCTTC.